This passage covers 16 T cell receptor beta chains from one sample sequenced in a study of T cell repertoires in cytomegalovirus infection. MiXCR was run by TCRdb on the reads, yielding one entry per CDR3 protein. Of some 230,000 distinct CDR3 sequences in the sample, 20% to 25% were seen once. The sequenced material came from CD8+ T cells from PBMCs. These receptors all stem from a human donor in good health (CMV status not recorded). Some clones in this sample may be carry-over from other donors' samples.

This chain uses TRBV7-9 with TRBJ2-7; 7 bases match TRBD2. Germline V CDR1 and CDR2: SEHNR, FQNEAQ (reference sequence). CDR3 length: 13 residues. V lost 7 bases and J lost 0; bases outside the gene matches: 3. As DNA, the CDR3 is TGTGCCAGCACTAGACTAGCCTCCTACGAGCAGTACTTC. This translates into CASTRLASYEQYF.

This clonotype was found many times. The chain has TRBV7-7 and TRBJ2-5; 9 nucleotides align to TRBD2. The junction had 11 bases not matched to a gene; V was cut back by 0 bases and J by 3 bases. Germline-derived CDR1 and CDR2 are SSHAT and FNYEAQ (reference sequence). The CDR3 contains 18 residues. This chain's CDR3 is CASSLALSLAGSKETQYF. The CDR3 DNA reads TGTGCCAGCAGCTTAGCCCTCTCCCTAGCGGGGAGCAAAGAGACCCAGTACTTC.

The chain is built from TRBV20-1 and TRBJ2-1; possibly TRBD2 for D (6 bases). The CDR3 spans 15 residues. CDR1 is DFQATT, CDR2 SNEGSKA, per germline (reference sequence). V shed 5 bases and J shed 0 bases, with 14 bases lying between them. The CDR3 region is CSAGGLASSYNEQFF. The CDR3 DNA reads as TGCAGTGCTGGGGGACTGGCCAGCTCCTACAATGAGCAGTTCTTC.

This clonotype appeared many times. The rearrangement uses TRBV7-2 and TRBJ2-3; the D gene could be TRBD1 or TRBD2 (5 bases each). Trimming pared 3 bases from V and 4 bases from J, leaving 11 bases between. Germline V lookup: CDR1 SGHTA, CDR2 FQGNSA. The CDR3 extends over 14 amino acids. The CDR3, as DNA: TGTGCCAGCAGCTTTCTAGGGGAGCCAGATACGCAGTATTTT. Protein product: CASSFLGEPDTQYF.

The V gene is TRBV4-2, the J gene TRBJ2-2, with 7 bases fitting TRBD1. J gave up 1 base and V 11 bases, and 7 bases lay outside the gene matches. Per the germline V gene, CDR1 is LGHNA and CDR2 is YNFKEQ. The CDR3 covers 14 residues. The CDR3 DNA sequence: TGTGCCTCTCGGGGACAGCTGAACACCGGGGAGCTGTTTTTT. Translated: CASRGQLNTGELFF.

The chain uses TRBV13 and TRBJ1-1; D gene uncertain. Germline loops: CDR1 PRHDT, CDR2 FYEKMQ (reference sequence). The V and J ends lost 3 bases and 2 bases respectively, with 13 bases between them. The CDR3 is 15 amino acids. CDR3 residues: CASSFTGQGNTEAFF. CDR3 DNA sequence: TGTGCCAGCAGCTTCACGGGCCAAGGAAACACTGAAGCTTTCTTT.

This chain links TRBV2 with TRBJ2-7; D might be TRBD2 (5 bases). The V gene's germline CDR1 is SNHLY and CDR2 FYNNEI. V lost 4 bases to trimming and J lost 0 bases, with 19 bases between them. The CDR3 has 17 residues. Written as DNA, the CDR3 is TGTGCCAGCAGTGGTTTGAATGAGGGTTTGAGCTCCTACGAGCAGTACTTC. This codes for CASSGLNEGLSSYEQYF. Full variable domain (outside the CDR3, taken from reference TRBV2 and TRBJ2-7): EPEVTQTPSHQVTQMGQEVILRCVPISNHLYFYWYRQILGQKVEFLVSFYNNEISEKSEIFDDQFSVERPDGSNFTLKIRSTKLEDSAMYFCASSGLNEGLSSYEQYFGPGTRLTVT.

Only a few counts were recorded for this clonotype. This chain links TRBV7-9 with TRBJ1-1; no firm D call. Trimming stripped 10 bases from V and 1 base from J, with 4 bases between. This CDR3 has 10 residues. Germline CDR1 reads SEHNR; CDR2 reads FQNEAQ (reference sequence). CDR3 region: CAIQNTEAFF. The DNA of the CDR3 is TGTGCCATACAGAACACTGAAGCTTTCTTT.

This clonotype has more than one count but fewer than ten. The chain combines TRBV7-3 with TRBJ2-1; TRBD1 or TRBD2 may be the D gene (5 bases each). Trimming cost V 1 base and J 8 bases, with 12 bases left between them. This CDR3 comprises 14 residues. The germline V gene encodes CDR1 SGHTA and CDR2 FQGTGA. The DNA for the CDR3 is TGTGCCAGCAGCTTAATGGGACGGTGGGATGAGCAGTTCTTC. It encodes CASSLMGRWDEQFF.

The chain couples TRBV7-6 to TRBJ1-5, with D unresolved. V gave up 1 base and J gave up 6 bases, with 10 bases separating them. The CDR3 is 14 amino acids. Germline CDR1 and CDR2: SGHVS and FNYEAQ. The DNA for the CDR3 is TGTGCCAGCAGCTTAGGAGGAACCGTTCAGCCCCAGCATTTT. Amino acid sequence: CASSLGGTVQPQHF. The variable domain in full, with the rest retrieved from reference TRBV7-6 and TRBJ1-5, is GAGVSQSPRYKVTKRGQDVALRCDPISGHVSLYWYRQALGQGPEFLTYFNYEAQQDKSGLPNDRFSAERPEGSISTLTIQRTEQRDSAMYRCASSLGGTVQPQHFGDGTRLSIL.

The V and J genes are TRBV2 and TRBJ1-1; tentative D call: TRBD1 (5 bases). The CDR3 loop spans 17 amino acids. V was trimmed by 4 bases and J by 1 base, leaving 19 bases between them. The germline V gene encodes CDR1 SNHLY and CDR2 FYNNEI. The CDR3 bases are TGTGCCAGCAGTGGAGAACATTGGAGACAGAAGAACACTGAAGCTTTCTTT. This translates into CASSGEHWRQKNTEAFF.

This clonotype was picked up a small number of times. The chain combines TRBV6-1 with TRBJ1-5, with D perhaps matching TRBD1 (5 bases). CDR3 length: 15 amino acids. In germline, CDR1 is MNHNS, CDR2 SASEGT. V was pared by 2 bases and J by 3 bases, with 11 bases between. The DNA of the CDR3 is TGTGCCAGCAGTGAATCAGGGCTAGACAATCAGCCCCAGCATTTT. Encoded protein: CASSESGLDNQPQHF.

This clonotype showed up just a few times. The chain combines TRBV29-1 with TRBJ1-2; D gene ambiguous. The CDR3 consists of 14 residues. Deletions cut 1 base from V and 1 base from J, with 10 bases between. Germline V gives CDR1 SQVTM, CDR2 ANQGSEA. The CDR3 nucleotides are TGCAGCGTTGAAGGTGGGCTATTTAACTATGGCTACACCTTC. Residues: CSVEGGLFNYGYTF.

This clonotype was observed a handful of times. The chain carries TRBV29-1 and TRBJ2-2; D possibly corresponds to TRBD1 (5 bases). Germline V gives CDR1 SQVTM, CDR2 ANQGSEA. This CDR3 region has 12 residues. Trimming took 6 bases from V and 6 from J, leaving 11 bases between them. The CDR3 DNA reads TGCAGCGTACTGACAGAACCCGGGGAGCTGTTTTTT. This gives the protein CSVLTEPGELFF.

V gene TRBV28 combines with J gene TRBJ2-3; D perhaps matches TRBD2 (6 bases). From germline, CDR1 is MDHEN and CDR2 SYDVKM. Trimming stripped 5 bases from V and 0 bases from J, with 27 bases between. There are 20 residues in the CDR3. CDR3 sequence reads: CASSLQTLESSDLSTDTQYF. The CDR3 nucleotides read TGTGCCAGCAGTCTACAGACTTTAGAATCTAGCGATCTAAGCACAGATACGCAGTATTTT.

This clonotype was counted many times. The chain joins TRBV6-5 to TRBJ1-2, with D perhaps matching TRBD1 (5 bases). This CDR3 is 17 amino acids long. Looked up from germline, CDR1 is MNHEY and CDR2 is SVGAGI. Trimming removed 4 bases at V and 8 bases at J, with 26 bases between. CDR3 sequence (DNA): TGTGCCAGCAGTTTCGGCCTTCTCATGGGCCAGGCAGGGGGCTACACCTTC. Encoded protein: CASSFGLLMGQAGGYTF.